This is a list of T cell receptor beta chains from one sample in a study of T cell repertoires in cytomegalovirus infection. No cognate antigen is known for these TCRs. MiXCR, applied by TCRdb to the reads, yields one record per CDR3 protein. This repertoire shows approximately 110,000 distinct CDR3 sequences, under 45% found once; its top ten account for about three quarters. The input for sequencing was CD8+ T cells from cultured PBMCs, taken from culture after CMV antigen stimulation. These TCRs come from a human donor in good health (CMV status not recorded). Some clones in this sample may be carry-over from other donors' samples. CDR3s include the opening cysteine and the closing phenylalanine or tryptophan.

v_call	cdr3_length	j_call	cdr3_aa
TRBV10-3	16	TRBJ1-1	CAISEGIAGPNTEAFF
TRBV5-6	15	TRBJ1-4	CASTRGVTTNEKLFF
TRBV4-2	15	TRBJ2-5	CASSQDSYSQETQYF
TRBV7-8	15	TRBJ2-5	CASSLAQYGLETQYF
TRBV6-1	17	TRBJ2-6	CASSEGTGGAGANVLTF
TRBV29-1	14	TRBJ1-1	CSVAGWGLNTEAFF
TRBV5-1	17	TRBJ1-6	CASSPDVLSSYNSPLHF
TRBV7-6	16	TRBJ2-3	CASSYPGLAGVDTQYF
TRBV7-9	15	TRBJ1-5	CASSPGTSSNQPQHF
TRBV7-9	15	TRBJ2-3	CASSEKESSTDTQYF
TRBV4-1	16	TRBJ2-3	CASSQEMRIYTDTQYF
TRBV7-8	18	TRBJ2-1	CASTIKGAARDKYNEQFF
TRBV7-6	16	TRBJ2-2	CASSLTGTGNTGELFF
TRBV5-6	15	TRBJ2-5	CASSLSVAHQETQYF
TRBV29-1	15	TRBJ2-1	CSVEEGGGRLNEQFF
TRBV5-4	15	TRBJ1-6	CASSLYGENLSPLHF
TRBV12-3/TRBV12-4	15	TRBJ1-4	CASSFLSGLAEELFF
TRBV20-1	14	TRBJ2-7	CSARGQETSYEQYF
TRBV7-6	12	TRBJ1-1	CASSRSKVEAFF
TRBV3-1	13	TRBJ2-1	CASSQGTMDEQFF
TRBV7-6	12	TRBJ1-2	CASTSLVDGYTF
TRBV6-8	14	TRBJ2-3	CASSYSGGLDTQYF
TRBV6-6	15	TRBJ2-1	CASSYPTSSYNEQFF
TRBV5-5	14	TRBJ1-1	CASSLLRFGTEAFF
TRBV5-5	15	TRBJ1-1	CASQLSRGENTEAFF
TRBV27	16	TRBJ1-2	CASSLSPRGHLYGYTF
TRBV6-8	12	TRBJ1-1	CASSQTGAEAFF